The 28 T cell receptor beta chains given below trace back to one sample, sequenced in a study of CD8 T cells in ankylosing spondylitis. Their target antigens are unknown. Via MiXCR, TCRdb re-called the 5' RACE reads, giving one row per CDR3 protein. Here the sample spans some 220,000 distinct CDR3 sequences, about 7% being singletons. Findings of the study overall: Seemingly characteristic of ankylosing spondylitis blood was a TCR beta motif consisting of several highly homologous variants.

Sequencing was carried out using blood, either unsorted or a sorted T cell fraction (not recorded which). Receptor source: a male donor with ankylosing spondylitis.

This clonotype was seen at least ten times. As DNA, the CDR3 is TGTGCCAGCAGCCCGGGACATCCGAACACTGAAGCTTTCTTT. Translating it yields CASSPGHPNTEAFF. This rearrangement joins TRBV9 to TRBJ1-1, with D perhaps TRBD1 (6 bases). Germline V lookup: CDR1 SGDLS, CDR2 YYNGEE. V lost 4 bases and J 1 base, leaving 11 bases between the germline ends. This CDR3 contains 14 residues. The variable domain in full, with the rest retrieved from reference TRBV9 and TRBJ1-1, is DSGVTQTPKHLITATGQRVTLRCSPRSGDLSVYWYQQSLDQGLQFLIQYYNGEERAKGNILERFSAQQFPDLHSELNLSSLELGDSALYFCASSPGHPNTEAFFGQGTRLTVV.

To note about this clonotype: Since a much larger clone is just one base distant, this may be a read error. The J gene is TRBJ2-5, the V gene TRBV29-1; TRBD2 is a possible D gene (5 bases). The germline CDR1 and CDR2 sequences are SQVTM and ANQGSEA. The CDR3 is made up of 14 amino acids. The CDR3 DNA sequence: TGCAGCCCGGGAAAGGGTCTGAGGGAAGAGACCCGGTACTTC. It is translated as CSPGKGLREETRYF. Based on the CDR3 plus reference TRBV29-1 and TRBJ2-5, the full variable domain is SAVISQKPSRDICQRGTSLTIQCQVDSQVTMMFWYRQQPGQSLTLIATANQGSEATYESGFVIDKFPISRPNLTFSTLTVSNMSPEDSSIYLCSPGKGLREETRYFGPGTRLLVL.

This clonotype came up many times. The gene calls are TRBV9 and TRBJ2-1; D is uncertain. CDR1 is SGDLS, CDR2 YYNGEE, per germline. V was trimmed by 3 bases and J by 7 bases, leaving 8 bases between them. This CDR3 comprises 12 residues. The CDR3 sequence is CASSADFNEQFF. Here the CDR3 DNA reads TGTGCCAGCAGCGCAGACTTTAATGAGCAGTTCTTC.

This clonotype was picked up a small number of times. This chain links TRBV3-1 with TRBJ2-4, with 7 bases fitting TRBD1. The J segment lost 0 bases and the V segment lost 2 bases, leaving 4 bases of the junction unmatched. Germline V CDR1 and CDR2: LGHDT, YNNKEL (reference sequence). The CDR3 has 16 amino acids. In DNA, the CDR3 is TGTGCCAGCAGCCAAAGAGGGGGCGAAGCCAAAAACATTCAGTACTTC. The encoded protein is CASSQRGGEAKNIQYF.

In this sample, this clonotype turned up many times. This sequence joins TRBV5-6 and TRBJ2-3; the match to TRBD1 covers 10 bases. The germline V gene has CDR1 SGHDT and CDR2 YYEEEE. V shed 0 bases, J shed 6 bases, and the junction held 7 bases outside the gene matches. This CDR3 has 16 residues. CDR3 sequence (DNA): TGTGCCAGCAGCTTGGCGACAGGGGGCAGGAAGGATACGCAGTATTTT. Encoded protein: CASSLATGGRKDTQYF.

This clonotype was seen at least ten times. The rearrangement uses TRBV5-1 and TRBJ2-5; D unresolved. Germline V gene data show CDR1 as SGHRS and CDR2 as YFSETQ. Trimming cost V 7 bases and J 5 bases, with 12 bases left between them. The CDR3 has 12 amino acids. The CDR3 DNA reads TGCGCCAGCTTAGGGTTGGAGGAGACCCAGTACTTC. Translation gives CASLGLEETQYF.

This clonotype occurred many times. The CDR3: CASSGQGNQPQHF. The CDR3 region has the DNA TGTGCCAGCAGTGGCCAGGGGAATCAGCCCCAGCATTTT. The chain is built from TRBV25-1 and TRBJ1-5, with D perhaps matching TRBD1 (6 bases). CDR3 length equals 13 residues. Germline loops: CDR1 MGHDK, CDR2 SYGVNS. V shed 4 bases and J shed 4 bases, with 8 bases lying between them. Combining the CDR3 with reference TRBV25-1 and TRBJ1-5 gives the whole variable domain EADIYQTPRYLVIGTGKKITLECSQTMGHDKMYWYQQDPGMELHLIHYSYGVNSTEKGDLSSESTVSRIRTEHFPLTLESARPSHTSQYLCASSGQGNQPQHFGDGTRLSIL.

This chain links TRBV24-1 with TRBJ2-2; D is possibly TRBD1 (6 bases). This CDR3 has 17 amino acids. The ends were cut back, 5 bases at V and 0 bases at J, with 15 bases in the middle. CDR1 is KGHDR, CDR2 SFDVKD, per germline. This chain's CDR3 is CATSGYDSGANTGELFF. As DNA, the CDR3 is TGTGCCACCAGTGGCTACGATTCAGGGGCGAACACCGGGGAGCTGTTTTTT.

The DNA of the CDR3 is TGTGCCAGCAGTTACTCGATACTGTTTCAGCCCAAGTTGTTCTATGGCTACACCTTC. It is translated as CASSYSILFQPKLFYGYTF. The chain uses TRBV6-5 and TRBJ1-2; no clear D. CDR3 length equals 19 residues. Germline-derived CDR1 and CDR2 are MNHEY and SVGAGI. Trimming pared 0 bases from V and 4 bases from J, leaving 24 bases between.

This clonotype has only a few counts. This chain joins TRBV4-1 and TRBJ1-1; D is unresolved. The CDR3 contains 15 residues. The V gene's germline CDR1 is MGHRA and CDR2 YSYEKL. Trimming cost V 0 bases and J 2 bases, with 10 bases left between them. DNA of the CDR3: TGCGCCAGCAGCCAAGAACCACGAATTAACACTGAAGCTTTCTTT. It is translated as CASSQEPRINTEAFF.

This clonotype has more than one count but fewer than ten. J is TRBJ1-1 and V is TRBV29-1; TRBD1 is a possible D gene (5 bases). Germline V gene sequence: CDR1 SQVTM, CDR2 ANQGSEA. The CDR3 totals 11 residues. V lost 7 bases, J lost 12 bases, and 18 bases lay in between. The CDR3 here is CSAGVGRTTFF. Here the CDR3 DNA reads TGCAGCGCGGGGGTCGGACGGACGACTTTCTTT.

This clonotype has more than one count but fewer than ten. V usage is TRBV9 and J usage is TRBJ1-3, with TRBD1 identical over 7 bases. V lost 2 bases and J lost 2; bases outside the gene matches: 4. This CDR3 is 15 amino acids long. CDR1 and CDR2 (germline): SGDLS, YYNGEE. CDR3 amino acids: CASSVDREPGNTIYF. The CDR3 DNA sequence: TGTGCCAGCAGCGTCGACAGGGAACCTGGAAACACCATATATTTT.

This chain links TRBV11-2 with TRBJ2-7, with 9 bases identical to TRBD1. The germline gives CDR1 SGHAT, CDR2 FQNNGV. The V and J ends lost 5 bases and 0 bases, in that order; junction bases with no gene match: 14. The CDR3 extends over 18 amino acids. The CDR3 sequence: CASSLLLSRDRVSYEQYF. The CDR3 DNA is TGTGCCAGCAGCCTCCTCTTGTCACGGGACAGGGTCTCCTACGAGCAGTACTTC. The full variable domain, rest sourced from reference TRBV11-2 and TRBJ2-7, is EAGVAQSPRYKIIEKRQSVAFWCNPISGHATLYWYQQILGQGPKLLIQFQNNGVVDDSQLPKDRFSAERLKGVDSTLKIQPAKLEDSAVYLCASSLLLSRDRVSYEQYFGPGTRLTVT.

This clonotype has a count of ten or more. The chain has TRBV6-5 and TRBJ2-6, with a possible D match to TRBD2 (6 bases). The CDR3 is made up of 17 amino acids. The germline V gene has CDR1 MNHEY and CDR2 SVGAGI. V dropped 0 bases and J dropped 0 bases, with 9 bases sitting between them. DNA for the CDR3: TGTGCCAGCAGTTACTCGGGGGGACCCTCTGGGGCCAACGTCCTGACTTTC. Translating it yields CASSYSGGPSGANVLTF.

This clonotype was observed many times. V gene TRBV5-6 combines with J gene TRBJ2-1; 11 bases align to TRBD2. Germline trimming cut 2 bases from V and 9 bases from J; bases unmatched to any gene: 7. Germline V lookup: CDR1 SGHDT, CDR2 YYEEEE. The length of the CDR3 is 15 residues. The chain's CDR3 is CASSFVTSGEIEQFF. Here the CDR3 DNA reads TGTGCCAGCAGCTTCGTGACTAGCGGGGAAATTGAGCAGTTCTTC.

This clonotype was recorded at least ten times. The chain is built from TRBV7-2 and TRBJ2-1, with 10 positions matching TRBD2. Germline CDR1 SGHTA, CDR2 FQGNSA. The CDR3 covers 17 residues. The V and J ends lost 1 base and 6 bases, in that order; junction bases with no gene match: 9. CDR3 in DNA: TGTGCCAGCAGCTTAGTAGACCTAGCGGGGGAGTCCAATGAGCAGTTCTTC. Protein sequence: CASSLVDLAGESNEQFF.

Ten or more counts support this clonotype. This rearrangement joins TRBV28 to TRBJ2-3; TRBD2 is a possible D gene (5 bases). V lost 5 bases and J lost 6, with 12 bases in between. CDR1 and CDR2 from the germline V gene are MDHEN and SYDVKM. CDR3 length: 13 residues. The CDR3, as DNA: TGTGCCAGCAGTCCCTGGTTAGCGGATACGCAGTATTTT. Its translation is CASSPWLADTQYF. The variable domain in full, completed from reference TRBV28 and TRBJ2-3, reads DVKVTQSSRYLVKRTGEKVFLECVQDMDHENMFWYRQDPGLGLRLIYFSYDVKMKEKGDIPEGYSVSREKKERFSLILESASTNQTSMYLCASSPWLADTQYFGPGTRLTVL.

This clonotype was seen ten or more times. This sequence joins TRBV25-1 and TRBJ2-7; no reliable D call. CDR1 and CDR2 from the germline V gene are MGHDK and SYGVNS. V was shortened by 7 bases and J by 2 bases, with 12 bases between the two germline ends. The CDR3 covers 13 residues. CDR3 nucleotide sequence: TGTGCCAGCATTGGGGTTCGCCCCTACGAGCAGTACTTC. Encoded protein: CASIGVRPYEQYF.

The chain is built from TRBV6-5 and TRBJ1-4; the D is unclear. Germline assignment: CDR1 MNHEY and CDR2 SVGAGI. CDR3 length equals 17 residues. Trimming removed 4 bases at V and 0 bases at J, with 15 bases between. CDR3 in amino acids: CASSFLSPSATNEKLFF. The CDR3, as DNA: TGTGCCAGCAGTTTCCTATCTCCTTCAGCAACTAATGAAAAACTGTTTTTT.

The chain employs TRBV10-3 and TRBJ2-1; 7 bases align to TRBD2. J gave up 6 bases and V 0 bases, and 5 bases lay outside the gene matches. Germline V gene sequence: CDR1 ENHRY, CDR2 SYGVKD. The length of the CDR3 is 15 residues. CDR3 region: CAISESGGGPNEQFF. CDR3 coding DNA: TGTGCCATCAGTGAGTCTGGGGGAGGGCCCAATGAGCAGTTCTTC.

This clonotype was counted ten times or more. V gene TRBV6-2 or TRBV6-3 combines with J gene TRBJ1-1; maybe TRBD1 (5 bases). V was pared by 8 bases and J by 5 bases, with 9 bases between. From germline, CDR1 is MNHEY and CDR2 SVGEGT. This CDR3 contains 11 residues. The CDR3 reads CASGAGTEAFF. In DNA form, the CDR3 reads TGTGCCAGCGGGGCTGGGACTGAAGCTTTCTTT.

At least ten counts were recorded for this clonotype. The V gene is TRBV28, the J gene TRBJ1-5, with 7 bases fitting TRBD1. V dropped 3 bases and J dropped 6; count of bases not matched to a gene: 8. The CDR3 covers 15 residues. Germline CDR1 MDHEN, CDR2 SYDVKM. DNA of the CDR3: TGTGCCAGCAGTTTTCGGTCGCCAGGGGGTCAGCCCCAGCATTTT. Amino acid sequence: CASSFRSPGGQPQHF.

This clonotype was observed at least ten times. The V and J genes are TRBV11-2 and TRBJ2-7, with a possible D match to TRBD2 (6 bases). Germline V gives CDR1 SGHAT, CDR2 FQNNGV. CDR3 length: 14 amino acids. V lost 7 bases and J 7 bases, leaving 20 bases between the germline ends. CDR3 in amino acids: CASTPGLGFGEQYF. The CDR3 DNA reads TGTGCCAGCACCCCGGGACTCGGCTTCGGAGAGCAGTACTTC.

This clonotype was counted many times. The chain couples TRBV5-1 to TRBJ2-7; 7 bases match TRBD1. Per germline, CDR1 SGHRS and CDR2 YFSETQ. The CDR3 spans 13 residues. Trimming took 2 bases from V and 2 from J; bases not matched to a gene: 1. The CDR3 sequence: CASSLGGTYEQYF. The DNA for the CDR3 is TGCGCCAGCAGCTTAGGGGGCACCTACGAGCAGTACTTC. Filled out from reference TRBV5-1 and TRBJ2-7, the complete variable domain reads KAGVTQTPRYLIKTRGQQVTLSCSPISGHRSVSWYQQTPGQGLQFLFEYFSETQRNKGNFPGRFSGRQFSNSRSEMNVSTLELGDSALYLCASSLGGTYEQYFGPGTRLTVT.

This clonotype has only a few counts. CDR3 loop: CASSPHRYEQYF. The DNA of the CDR3 is TGTGCCAGCAGTCCTCATAGGTACGAGCAGTACTTC. The chain carries TRBV27 and TRBJ2-7, with D uncertain. In germline, CDR1 is MNHEY, CDR2 SMNVEV (reference sequence). V was pared by 5 bases and J by 4 bases, with 9 bases between. The CDR3 is 12 residues long.

V gene TRBV20-1 combines with J gene TRBJ2-5, with D perhaps TRBD1 (5 bases). Germline V gene lookup returns CDR1 DFQATT and CDR2 SNEGSKA (reference sequence). The germline V and J ends were trimmed by 2 bases and 1 base, with 14 bases remaining between them. The CDR3 runs 15 residues. This chain's CDR3 is CSARTRQNLQETQYF. CDR3 in DNA: TGCAGTGCTAGAACCCGACAGAATCTCCAAGAGACCCAGTACTTC.

This clonotype was counted many times. The chain is built from TRBV2 and TRBJ1-1; unclear D gene. CDR3 size: 14 residues. Trimming removed 10 bases at V and 0 bases at J, with 15 bases between. CDR1 and CDR2 from the germline V gene are SNHLY and FYNNEI. CDR3 bases: TGTGCCACCACCCCCAATGGGATGAACACTGAAGCTTTCTTT. Residues: CATTPNGMNTEAFF. Variable domain in full (rest from reference TRBV2 and TRBJ1-1): EPEVTQTPSHQVTQMGQEVILRCVPISNHLYFYWYRQILGQKVEFLVSFYNNEISEKSEIFDDQFSVERPDGSNFTLKIRSTKLEDSAMYFCATTPNGMNTEAFFGQGTRLTVV.

This clonotype was recorded at least ten times. The chain recombines TRBV20-1 with TRBJ1-5; D gene ambiguous. Deletions cut 6 bases from V and 1 base from J, with 13 bases between. The CDR3 totals 14 residues. From germline, CDR1 is DFQATT and CDR2 SNEGSKA (reference sequence). CDR3 residues: CSARYGESNQPQHF. DNA of the CDR3: TGCAGTGCAAGATACGGGGAGAGCAATCAGCCCCAGCATTTT.